These 11 T cell receptor beta chains share one sample of origin, sequenced in a study of identical twins. TCRdb passed the 5' RACE reads through MiXCR, listing each CDR3 protein once. The table lists fewer than 450,000 distinct CDR3 sequences, approximately 8.8% of them singletons. Specimen: naive T cells sorted from blood. Receptors originate from a woman aged 45 to 65 in good health.

This rearrangement joins TRBV6-1 to TRBJ2-2; no definite D call. CDR3 length: 11 residues. V was pared by 8 bases and J by 7 bases, with 8 bases between. Germline V CDR1 and CDR2: MNHNS, SASEGT. CDR3: CASPSGGELFF. The CDR3, as DNA: TGTGCCAGCCCTAGTGGCGGGGAGCTGTTTTTT.

This clonotype turned up a few times. V usage is TRBV5-6 and J usage is TRBJ2-3; 10 positions agree with TRBD2. CDR1 SGHDT and CDR2 YYEEEE come from the germline V gene. CDR3 length: 16 residues. Unmatched junction bases numbered 6, after V lost 2 bases and J lost 3 bases. The CDR3 DNA reads TGTGCCAGCAGCTTAATAGCGGGAGGAATAACAGATACGCAGTATTTT. Its translation is CASSLIAGGITDTQYF.

Concerning this clonotype: The conserved closing phenylalanine or tryptophan is absent in this CDR3, likely reflecting a read error. The limits of the CDR3 on the DNA are not certain, so only TCRdb's listed CDR3 is given. V is TRBV27 and J is TRBJ2-1; TRBD2 is the table's D call, not checked against the DNA. The CDR3 numbers 12 amino acids, ends counted. Germline CDR1 MNHEY, CDR2 SMNVEV (reference sequence). CDR3 region: CASSFPRGEVVV.

The count of this clonotype is one. V is TRBV11-3 and J is TRBJ2-1; a possible D gene is TRBD2 (6 bases). Germline CDR1 SGHNT, CDR2 YENEEA. Between the trimmed V and J ends, which lost 5 bases and 7 bases, there was a span of 12 bases. This CDR3 contains 13 residues. For the CDR3, the DNA is TGTGCCAGCAGCCCCGGGACTGGGAATGAGCAGTTCTTC. This gives the protein CASSPGTGNEQFF.

The sample holds many counts of this clonotype. One junction end does not reproduce the germline sequence, and a read error may be involved. The rearrangement joins TRBV7-2 to TRBJ2-1; 8 bases agree with TRBD1. The CDR3 has 12 residues. The germline gives CDR1 SGHTA, CDR2 FQGNSA. The DNA for the CDR3 is TGTGCCAGCAGCTTTCCAGGAGACAGGGGTCTCTTC. This gives the protein CASSFPGDRGLF. Complete variable domain (other parts from reference TRBV7-2 and TRBJ2-1): GAGVSQSPSNKVTEKGKDVELRCDPISGHTALYWYRQSLGQGLEFLIYFQGNSAPDKSGLPSDRFSAERTGGSVSTLTIQRTQQEDSAVYLCASSFPGDRGLFGPGTRLTVL.

The DNA for the CDR3 is TGCGCCAGCAGCTTACCGGGGGAAAACATTCAGTACTTC. Its translation: CASSLPGENIQYF. The rearrangement links TRBV5-1 to TRBJ2-4, with D perhaps TRBD2 (6 bases). There are 13 residues in the CDR3. Germline V gene lookup returns CDR1 SGHRS and CDR2 YFSETQ. V lost 2 bases and J 5 bases, leaving 8 bases between the germline ends.

The sample holds a few counts of this clonotype. The rearrangement uses TRBV18 and TRBJ2-1; TRBD2 matches at 13 bases. Looked up from germline, CDR1 is KGHSH and CDR2 is LQKENI. The V gene end was trimmed by 6 bases and the J gene end by 1 base; junction bases not matched to a gene: 3. This CDR3 has 16 residues. The CDR3 coding sequence is TGTGCCAGCTCCACGGGACTAGCGGGATCCTACAATGAGCAGTTCTTC. It translates to CASSTGLAGSYNEQFF.

This clonotype has just a few counts. The J gene is TRBJ1-4, the V gene TRBV12-3 or TRBV12-4, with D tentatively TRBD1 (5 bases). V lost 7 bases to trimming and J lost 3 bases, with 15 bases between them. The CDR3 totals 15 residues. The DNA of the CDR3 is TGTGCCAGCACCCGGTTGGGGGAGGCTAATGAAAAACTGTTTTTT. It is translated as CASTRLGEANEKLFF.

This chain uses TRBV6-5 with TRBJ1-1; D gene unclear. Per the germline V gene, CDR1 is MNHEY and CDR2 is SVGAGI. V was cut by 7 bases and J by 2 bases, with 8 bases left in between. This CDR3 spans 12 amino acids. Written as DNA, the CDR3 is TGTGCCAGCATGGGGTTTAACACTGAAGCTTTCTTT. Its protein is CASMGFNTEAFF.

This rearrangement joins TRBV3-1 to TRBJ2-2; perhaps TRBD2 as D (6 bases). This CDR3 comprises 17 residues. Per the germline V gene, CDR1 is LGHDT and CDR2 is YNNKEL (reference sequence). Trimming shortened V by 2 bases and J by 0 bases, and 13 bases separated the two germline ends. The DNA for the CDR3 is TGTGCCAGCAGCCAAAGGGGAGGCCCGACGAACACCGGGGAGCTGTTTTTT. Amino acids: CASSQRGGPTNTGELFF.

This clonotype has only a few counts. The genes are TRBV7-2 and TRBJ1-1; TRBD1 might be the D (6 bases). The CDR3 length is 14 residues. Looked up from germline, CDR1 is SGHTA and CDR2 is FQGNSA. The germline V and J ends were trimmed by 5 bases and 2 bases, with 12 bases remaining between them. The CDR3 region is CASSKMTGNTEAFF. For the CDR3, the DNA is TGTGCCAGCAGCAAAATGACAGGAAACACTGAAGCTTTCTTT.